The present T cell receptor beta chain was sequenced within a study of beta chain features in type 1 diabetes. Study conclusions and caveats: A closer apparent resemblance between naive, central memory and Treg TCRB repertoires was seen in patients than in healthy donors. Type 1 diabetes patients had moderately but significantly shorter TCRB CDR3s in all four CD4+ subsets.

The entirety of the isolated RNA underwent reverse transcription, so expressed TCRB transcripts were sequenced. Measured with immunoSEQ multiplex PCR; TCRdb has only the in-frame clones, and not every one. The table has a few hundred thousand clones, approximately 12% seen once. This clone turned up a few times. Its antigen remains unknown. This CDR3 spans 16 amino acids. V shed 4 bases and J shed 5 bases, with 20 bases lying between them. Germline lookup yields CDR1 SGHTA and CDR2 FQGNSA. The TCR comes from a woman younger than 35 with type 1 diabetes. The sample was naive CD4+ T cells from blood. The chain has TRBV7-2 and TRBJ2-5, with a tentative D call TRBD2 (5 bases). Here the CDR3 DNA reads TGTGCCAGCAGCTACTATACGAGGGAGCGGTCGGAGACCCAGTACTTC. Its protein product is CASSYYTRERSETQYF.